The rows below give T cell receptor beta chains drawn from one sample of a study of T cells in localized non-small cell lung cancer. Some clones are missing from TCRdb's copy, which holds only in-frame ones; the method was immunoSEQ multiplex PCR. The data hold thousands of clones, with more than 30% observed a single time. This sample comprised lymph node tissue, obtained before any cancer treatment. These receptors were collected from a male donor older than 55 with stage II squamous cell lung carcinoma. Each CDR3 is given with its conserved first and last residue. D genes are given only for firm matches. Clone sizes are given selectively: once, few, many, or a class where the clone is expanded.

d_gene | abundance | j_gene | v_gene | CDR3aa | CDR3nt
. | . | TRBJ1-1 | TRBV6-7 | CASSYSGGREAFF | TGTGCCAGCAGTTACTCCGGAGGGCGTGAAGCTTTCTTT
TRBD1 | few | TRBJ2-1 | TRBV19 | CASSMSATGDEQFF | TGTGCCAGTAGTATGTCCGCGACAGGGGATGAGCAGTTCTTC
. | . | TRBJ1-1 | TRBV6-8 | CASSYGGGLGEAFF | TGTGCCAGCAGTTACGGAGGGGGGCTTGGTGAAGCTTTCTTT
. | few | TRBJ1-1 | TRBV11-3 | CASSLGGAGTATEAFF | TGTGCCAGCAGCTTAGGAGGGGCAGGGACGGCCACTGAAGCTTTCTTT
. | . | TRBJ1-2 | TRBV1 | CASSQEDSANYGYTF | TGCGCCAGCAGCCAAGAGGACAGCGCAAACTATGGCTACACCTTC
. | few | TRBJ2-2 | TRBV19 | CASSRDLNTGELFF | TGTGCCAGCAGCCGGGACTTAAACACCGGGGAGCTGTTTTTT
TRBD2 | . | TRBJ2-5 | TRBV6-8 | CASSTWTSAQETQYF | TGTGCCAGCAGTACCTGGACTAGCGCTCAAGAGACCCAGTACTTC
TRBD1 | few | TRBJ1-1 | TRBV11-3 | CASSLGRGRGTSTEAFF | TGTGCCAGCAGCTTAGGGAGGGGGCGCGGGACGAGCACTGAAGCTTTCTTT
TRBD2 | few | TRBJ2-2 | TRBV18 | CASSPGLANTGELFF | TGTGCCAGCTCACCGGGACTAGCAAACACCGGGGAGCTGTTTTTT
. | . | TRBJ2-5 | TRBV6-8 | CASKNQPDSQETQYF | TGTGCCAGTAAGAACCAACCGGACAGCCAAGAGACCCAGTACTTC
TRBD1 | medium-sized | TRBJ2-3 | TRBV6-8 | CASSSAPDRGRQYF | TGTGCCAGCAGTTCCGCCCCGGACAGGGGGAGGCAGTATTTT
. | . | TRBJ1-1 | TRBV19 | CASSIFSNTEAFF | TGTGCCAGTAGTATTTTTTCGAACACTGAAGCTTTCTTT
TRBD1 | medium-sized | TRBJ1-1 | TRBV11-3 | CASRPTTGWDTEAFF | TGTGCCAGCAGGCCTACGACAGGGTGGGACACTGAAGCTTTCTTT
. | few | TRBJ1-4 | TRBV14 | CASSQVITGLGSGKLFF | TGTGCCAGCAGCCAAGTCATTACAGGCCTCGGGTCGGGAAAACTGTTTTTT
. | . | TRBJ2-2 | TRBV6-8 | CASTRHTGELFF | TGTGCCAGCACTAGACATACCGGAGAGCTGTTTTTT
. | few | TRBJ1-1 | TRBV6-8 | CASSYGGSWGTEAFF | TGTGCCAGCAGTTACGGTGGCAGTTGGGGCACTGAAGCTTTCTTT
. | few | TRBJ1-5 | TRBV6-8 | CASSYSRADQPQHF | TGTGCCAGCAGTTACTCGAGAGCAGATCAGCCCCAGCATTTT
. | . | TRBJ1-3 | TRBV19 | CAAKQGLSGNTIYF | TGTGCCGCCAAACAGGGCCTCTCTGGAAACACCATATATTTT
. | few | TRBJ1-1 | TRBV6-8 | CASSYSMGSTEAFF | TGTGCCAGCAGTTACTCCATGGGGAGTACTGAAGCTTTCTTT
. | few | TRBJ2-4 | TRBV6-1 | CASSEDIQAGLNIQYF | TGTGCCAGCAGTGAAGATATACAGGCGGGGTTAAACATTCAGTACTTC
. | . | TRBJ2-7 | TRBV19 | CASSRGRESHEQYF | TGTGCCAGTAGTAGGGGGCGTGAGTCCCACGAGCAGTACTTC
TRBD2 | . | TRBJ2-5 | TRBV11-3 | CASSLNVRLAGETQYF | TGTGCCAGCAGCTTAAATGTGCGACTAGCGGGTGAGACCCAGTACTTC
. | . | TRBJ1-3 | TRBV6-8 | CTSSLNKGNTIYF | TGTACCAGCAGTTTAAACAAAGGAAACACCATATATTTT
. | . | TRBJ2-1 | TRBV19 | CASSISPGLGSYNEQFF | TGTGCCAGTAGTATATCTCCGGGACTCGGCTCCTACAATGAGCAGTTCTTC
. | . | TRBJ2-7 | TRBV19 | CASSIGLWGYEQYF | TGTGCCAGTAGTATAGGTCTCTGGGGCTACGAGCAGTACTTC
. | . | TRBJ1-1 | TRBV18 | CASSPPITGEAFF | TGTGCCAGCTCACCACCGATCACAGGGGAAGCTTTCTTT
. | medium-sized | TRBJ1-4 | TRBV6-8 | CASRGPPNEKLFF | TGTGCCAGCAGGGGACCGCCAAATGAAAAACTGTTTTTT
. | . | TRBJ1-1 | TRBV6-8 | CASSYSEQGHTEAFF | TGTGCCAGCAGTTACTCGGAACAGGGACACACTGAAGCTTTCTTT
. | medium-sized | TRBJ1-2 | TRBV11-3 | CASTEGQGRDYGYTF | TGTGCCAGCACCGAAGGGCAGGGCCGGGACTATGGCTACACCTTC
. | . | TRBJ2-1 | TRBV9 | CASTDSLGQVEQFF | TGTGCCAGCACTGACTCCCTGGGGCAAGTCGAGCAGTTCTTC
. | . | TRBJ1-2 | TRBV12-5 | CARALTLDYGYTF | TGTGCTAGAGCTTTAACTCTCGACTATGGCTACACCTTC
TRBD1 | . | TRBJ2-6 | TRBV15 | CATSRDNTGGFSGANVLTF | TGTGCCACCAGCAGAGATAATACAGGGGGCTTCTCTGGGGCCAACGTCCTGACTTTC